There are a few counts of the clone carrying this T cell receptor (beta chain). Its specificity is unknown. TCRdb recomputed calls from the RT-PCR reads with MiXCR, one row per CDR3 protein. The sample lists around 200,000 distinct CDR3 sequences; about 15% were seen once. This entry belongs to a study of response to subunit inactivated influenza vaccine. Regarding the study as a whole: There was a suggestion from the authors that each seasonal influenza vaccination recruits few new T cells.

The V end was cut by 0 bases, the J end by 8 bases, with 11 bases between. This CDR3 spans 13 amino acids. Germline lookup yields CDR1 GTSNPN and CDR2 SVGIG (reference sequence). The TCR was taken from a man between 45 and 60 years old who received an inactivated influenza vaccine. The rearrangement links TRBV30 to TRBJ2-1, with D possibly TRBD1 on 6 matching bases. Sample: CD8+ T cells sorted from PBMCs, taken roughly 5 days after vaccination. Here the CDR3 reads CAWSVGTQDEQFF. Here the CDR3 DNA reads TGTGCCTGGAGTGTCGGGACACAGGATGAGCAGTTCTTC.